Listed here is a single T cell receptor (beta chain). CDR3 length: 15 amino acids. V shed 3 bases, J shed 4 bases, and the junction held 9 bases outside the gene matches. Germline assignment: CDR1 SGHKS and CDR2 YYEKEE (reference sequence). This entry belongs to a study of blood T cell repertoires in COVID-19. On the study more broadly: PBMCs, B-cell-depleted T cells, or T cells provided the cDNA or gDNA that made up the material.

The data were produced by immunoSEQ multiplex PCR, yet TCRdb's version contains in-frame clones alone and is incomplete. The sample has about 44,000 clones, about nine tenths seen once. This chain joins TRBV5-5 and TRBJ1-2, with 7 bases identical to TRBD1. The sequencing sample was made of peripheral blood. The sequence was collected from a man aged 65-85 years with active COVID-19. The CDR3, as DNA: TGTGCCAGCAGCTGGGACAGAGCCTCCCCCTATGGCTACACCTTC. Translated: CASSWDRASPYGYTF.